These T cell receptor beta chains were read from a single sample in a study of T-cell memory formation after mild COVID-19. TCRdb used MiXCR to reprocess the 5' RACE reads, holding one entry per CDR3 protein. The sample consists of 250,000 to 350,000 distinct CDR3 sequences, 15% of them appearing once. The specimen was PBMCs or a T cell subset sorted from them (not recorded which). These receptors all come from a man aged 18 to 35 who had mild COVID-19 (a few samples of this study predate the infection). Cell type and time point are not known. Both conserved end residues are part of each CDR3. A D gene is named only where the DNA matches it firmly. Size tells how often a clone was seen (once, few, many) or the class of an expanded clone, and some rows leave it out.

J: TRBJ1-1
D: .
V: TRBV5-4
size: .
DNA: TGTGCCAGCAGCCGGACCCAGGGCGACACTGAAGCTTTCTTT
CDR3: CASSRTQGDTEAFF

J: TRBJ2-5
D: TRBD1
V: TRBV5-1
size: .
DNA: TGCGCCAGCCGTCACTCTGACAGGGTCCGCCAAGAGACCCAGTACTTC
CDR3: CASRHSDRVRQETQYF

J: TRBJ1-3
D: .
V: TRBV7-9
size: few
DNA: TGTGCCAGCACCCCGGGGGGGACTGCCTCTGGAAACACCATATATTTT
CDR3: CASTPGGTASGNTIYF

J: TRBJ2-3
D: TRBD2
V: TRBV6-6
size: .
DNA: TGTGCCAGCCGCGCGGGGGGAGGGACAGATACGCAGTATTTT
CDR3: CASRAGGGTDTQYF

J: TRBJ1-2
D: .
V: TRBV7-2
size: many
DNA: TGTGCCAGCAGCCCCCGGACAGTGCGCTATGGCTACACCTTC
CDR3: CASSPRTVRYGYTF

J: TRBJ2-7
D: TRBD1
V: TRBV5-1
size: many
DNA: TGCGCCAGCAGCTTCGAACAGGGGGCAGTTATCTACGAGCAGTACTTC
CDR3: CASSFEQGAVIYEQYF

J: TRBJ1-1
D: .
V: TRBV11-2
size: .
DNA: TGTGCCAGCAGCCCCCCTGGGTATTCGAACACTGAAGCTTTCTTT
CDR3: CASSPPGYSNTEAFF

J: TRBJ2-1
D: TRBD2
V: TRBV9
size: .
DNA: TGTGCCAGCAGCGTATTGACTAGCGGGGGTACCGGCAATGAGCAGTTCTTC
CDR3: CASSVLTSGGTGNEQFF

J: TRBJ2-1
D: .
V: TRBV12-3/TRBV12-4
size: .
DNA: TGTGCCAGCAGTTCCTCGGACAATGAGCAGTTCTTC
CDR3: CASSSSDNEQFF

J: TRBJ2-3
D: TRBD2
V: TRBV20-1
size: .
DNA: TGCAGTGCCGAGACTAGCGGGGGGTTCACAGATACGCAGTATTTT
CDR3: CSAETSGGFTDTQYF

J: TRBJ1-2
D: .
V: TRBV12-3/TRBV12-4
size: .
DNA: TGTGCCAGCAGTTTCCGGTTGGGGTATGGCTACACCTTC
CDR3: CASSFRLGYGYTF

J: TRBJ1-6
D: .
V: TRBV7-9
size: once
DNA: TGTGCCAGCAGCTCTTCCGGGCTCCACTTT
CDR3: CASSSSGLHF

J: TRBJ1-1
D: TRBD1
V: TRBV7-9
size: .
DNA: TGTGCCAGCAGCTTAAGGGGACAGGGCGTGATGTTAAACACTGAAGCTTTCTTT
CDR3: CASSLRGQGVMLNTEAFF

J: TRBJ1-2
D: .
V: TRBV5-6
size: many
DNA: TGTGCCAGCAGCTTCGAAGCTAACTATGGCTACACCTTC
CDR3: CASSFEANYGYTF

J: TRBJ2-7
D: TRBD1
V: TRBV12-3/TRBV12-4
size: few
DNA: TGTGCCAGCAGTTTTCAAGGGACAGTGAGCTCCTACGAGCAGTACTTC
CDR3: CASSFQGTVSSYEQYF

J: TRBJ1-4
D: TRBD1
V: TRBV3-1
size: .
DNA: TGTGCCAGCAGCTTACGGGACAGAAGGAATGAAAAACTGTTTTTT
CDR3: CASSLRDRRNEKLFF

J: TRBJ1-2
D: .
V: TRBV5-1
size: .
DNA: TGCGCCAGCAGCTTGCCCAACAGGGAATCTGGCTACACCTTC
CDR3: CASSLPNRESGYTF

J: TRBJ2-5
D: .
V: TRBV7-3
size: few
DNA: TGTGCCAGCAGCTTAACTAGACAAGAGACCCAGTACTTC
CDR3: CASSLTRQETQYF

J: TRBJ1-1
D: .
V: TRBV6-5
size: .
DNA: TGTGCCAGCAGTCACCGGGCAGGGTCGATGAACACTGAAGCTTTCTTT
CDR3: CASSHRAGSMNTEAFF

J: TRBJ2-2
D: .
V: TRBV5-1
size: few
DNA: TGCGCCAGCAGCGAGGGTACGAACACCGGGGAGCTGTTTTTT
CDR3: CASSEGTNTGELFF

J: TRBJ2-3
D: .
V: TRBV5-6
size: many
DNA: TGTGCCAGCAGCTTGTCCCTCACAGATACGCAGTATTTT
CDR3: CASSLSLTDTQYF

J: TRBJ1-6
D: TRBD1
V: TRBV5-1
size: few
DNA: TGCGCCAGCAGCTTGGATAGGGACAGGTGGGATTCACCCCTCCACTTT
CDR3: CASSLDRDRWDSPLHF

J: TRBJ2-1
D: TRBD2
V: TRBV7-9
size: .
DNA: TGTGCCAGCAGCCCACGACGGGGACTAGCGGGGGAGCAGTTCTTC
CDR3: CASSPRRGLAGEQFF

J: TRBJ2-1
D: TRBD2
V: TRBV4-3
size: .
DNA: TGCGCCAGCAGCCAAGACTTAACTAGTTATAGGACTAGCCCACTTAGGAATGAGCAGTTCTTC
CDR3: CASSQDLTSYRTSPLRNEQFF

J: TRBJ2-1
D: TRBD2
V: TRBV6-5
size: .
DNA: TGTGCCAGCAGGTCCTTGGTAGCGGGGGGCCCGGGGGTTGTTAGTTTCTACAATGAGCAGTTCTTC
CDR3: CASRSLVAGGPGVVSFYNEQFF

J: TRBJ2-2
D: .
V: TRBV25-1
size: .
DNA: TGTGCCAGCAGAAGAGAGGGGACCACCGGGGAGCTGTTTTTT
CDR3: CASRREGTTGELFF

J: TRBJ2-1
D: TRBD1
V: TRBV6-1
size: many
DNA: TGTGCCAGCAGTGGAGACCCGGGACAGGGGAGCGATGAGCAGTTCTTC
CDR3: CASSGDPGQGSDEQFF

J: TRBJ1-6
D: .
V: TRBV10-3
size: .
DNA: TGTGCCATCAAGGTTCATGAAGGCGATAATTCACCCCTCCACTTT
CDR3: CAIKVHEGDNSPLHF

J: TRBJ1-1
D: .
V: TRBV27
size: few
DNA: TGTGCCAGCAGTATCCGACCGAACACTGAAGCTTTCTTT
CDR3: CASSIRPNTEAFF

J: TRBJ1-2
D: TRBD1
V: TRBV12-3/TRBV12-4
size: .
DNA: TGTGCCAGCAGTTTAGGACAGGGTTTCGGCTACACCTTC
CDR3: CASSLGQGFGYTF

J: TRBJ2-7
D: TRBD1
V: TRBV4-1
size: .
DNA: TGCGCCAGCAGCCCCCGACGGACAGGGGGCCCGGAGCAGTACTTC
CDR3: CASSPRRTGGPEQYF

J: TRBJ1-2
D: TRBD1
V: TRBV6-2/TRBV6-3
size: .
DNA: TGTGCCAGCAGCTCCTCTTGGACAGGCTATGGCTACACCTTC
CDR3: CASSSSWTGYGYTF

J: TRBJ2-3
D: TRBD1
V: TRBV5-1
size: few
DNA: TGCGCCAGCAGCACTAACAGGGGAGATACGCAGTATTTT
CDR3: CASSTNRGDTQYF

J: TRBJ1-6
D: .
V: TRBV7-9
size: .
DNA: TGTGCCAGCAGCTTAGACCCGGGCCCTCTCCACTTT
CDR3: CASSLDPGPLHF

J: TRBJ2-7
D: TRBD2
V: TRBV7-2
size: .
DNA: TGTGCCAGCAGCTTCTTGTCCGGGACTAGCGGGGGGGCCGGAGCGTACGAGCAGTACTTC
CDR3: CASSFLSGTSGGAGAYEQYF

J: TRBJ2-6
D: .
V: TRBV4-1
size: few
DNA: TGCGCCAGCAGCCATTCAGGGGATCCTGGGGCCAACGTCCTGACTTTC
CDR3: CASSHSGDPGANVLTF

J: TRBJ2-4
D: .
V: TRBV12-3/TRBV12-4
size: few
DNA: TGTGCCAGCAGGGCCTCTTTTGCCAAAAACATTCAGTACTTC
CDR3: CASRASFAKNIQYF

J: TRBJ2-7
D: .
V: TRBV4-1
size: .
DNA: TGCGCCAGCAGCCAGTCTACGTTCTACGAGCAGTACTTC
CDR3: CASSQSTFYEQYF

J: TRBJ2-1
D: TRBD2
V: TRBV5-1
size: many
DNA: TGCGCCAGCAGCTTGGGTTCTAGCGGACTCTTAGGGCCCCAGTTCTTC
CDR3: CASSLGSSGLLGPQFF

J: TRBJ2-3
D: TRBD2
V: TRBV12-3/TRBV12-4
size: few
DNA: TGTGCCAGCAGCTGGACTAGCCCTCGGTTTGGCACAGATACGCAGTATTTT
CDR3: CASSWTSPRFGTDTQYF

J: TRBJ1-4
D: TRBD1
V: TRBV7-2
size: many
DNA: TGTGCCAGCAAAAAGGGGGCCTATGAAAAACTGTTTTTT
CDR3: CASKKGAYEKLFF

J: TRBJ1-2
D: .
V: TRBV7-2
size: .
DNA: TGTGCCAGCTCGGACATGGGGTACTCTTACTATGGCTACACCTTC
CDR3: CASSDMGYSYYGYTF

J: TRBJ2-7
D: .
V: TRBV4-1
size: many
DNA: TGCGCCAGCAGCCCGAAACCAGGGACATCCTCCTACGAGCAGTACTTC
CDR3: CASSPKPGTSSYEQYF

J: TRBJ2-2
D: .
V: TRBV27
size: few
DNA: TGTGCCAGCAGTGAACCAGGGACCACCGGGGAGCTGTTTTTT
CDR3: CASSEPGTTGELFF

J: TRBJ2-2
D: TRBD2
V: TRBV4-2
size: few
DNA: TGTGCCAGCAGCCAAGAGGGACTAGCGGGGACGACCGGGGAGCTGTTTTTT
CDR3: CASSQEGLAGTTGELFF

J: TRBJ2-3
D: TRBD1
V: TRBV6-5
size: .
DNA: TGTGCCAGTTCAGGGGGCAGCAATACGCAGTATTTT
CDR3: CASSGGSNTQYF

J: TRBJ1-2
D: TRBD1
V: TRBV4-1
size: many
DNA: TGCGCCAGCAGCCGGGGACAGGGGGCGGGTGGCTACACCTTC
CDR3: CASSRGQGAGGYTF

J: TRBJ2-5
D: .
V: TRBV7-9
size: few
DNA: TGTGCCAGCAGCTTAATACAGCAAGAGACCCAGTACTTC
CDR3: CASSLIQQETQYF

J: TRBJ2-7
D: TRBD1
V: TRBV6-5
size: .
DNA: TGTGCCAGCAGTCCCTGGACAGGGGAATACGAGCAGTACTTC
CDR3: CASSPWTGEYEQYF

J: TRBJ2-2
D: TRBD1
V: TRBV6-5
size: .
DNA: TGTGCCAGCAGATCACAGGGGGTGAAAGCCGGGGAGCTGTTTTTT
CDR3: CASRSQGVKAGELFF

J: TRBJ1-4
D: .
V: TRBV6-2/TRBV6-3
size: few
DNA: TGTGCCAGCAGCACCGAGGAAAAACTGTTTTTT
CDR3: CASSTEEKLFF

J: TRBJ2-2
D: .
V: TRBV6-2/TRBV6-3
size: few
DNA: TGTGCCAGTAGTGCGGGGACAGCGAACACCGGGGAGCTGTTTTTT
CDR3: CASSAGTANTGELFF

J: TRBJ2-3
D: .
V: TRBV5-1
size: .
DNA: TGCGCCAGCAGCTTGGCCCAACTCCGCACAGATACGCAGTATTTT
CDR3: CASSLAQLRTDTQYF

J: TRBJ1-6
D: .
V: TRBV7-2
size: .
DNA: TGTGCCAGCAGCTTAGAGGCTGTATATAATTCACCCCTCCACTTT
CDR3: CASSLEAVYNSPLHF